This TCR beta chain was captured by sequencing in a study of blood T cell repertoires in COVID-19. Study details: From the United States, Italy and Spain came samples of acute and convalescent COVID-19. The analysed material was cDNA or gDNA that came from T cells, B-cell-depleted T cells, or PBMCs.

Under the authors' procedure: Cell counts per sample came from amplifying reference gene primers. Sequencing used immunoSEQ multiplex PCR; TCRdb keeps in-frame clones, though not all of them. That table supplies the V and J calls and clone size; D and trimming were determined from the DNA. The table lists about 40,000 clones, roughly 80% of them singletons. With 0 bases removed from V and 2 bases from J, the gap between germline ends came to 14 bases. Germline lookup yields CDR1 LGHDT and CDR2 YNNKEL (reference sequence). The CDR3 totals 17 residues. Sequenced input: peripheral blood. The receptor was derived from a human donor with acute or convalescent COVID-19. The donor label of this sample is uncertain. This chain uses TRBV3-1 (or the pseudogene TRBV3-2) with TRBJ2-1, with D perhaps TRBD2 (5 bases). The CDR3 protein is CASSQDNGLATYNEQFF. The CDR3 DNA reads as TGTGCCAGCAGCCAAGACAACGGGCTAGCCACCTACAATGAGCAGTTCTTC.